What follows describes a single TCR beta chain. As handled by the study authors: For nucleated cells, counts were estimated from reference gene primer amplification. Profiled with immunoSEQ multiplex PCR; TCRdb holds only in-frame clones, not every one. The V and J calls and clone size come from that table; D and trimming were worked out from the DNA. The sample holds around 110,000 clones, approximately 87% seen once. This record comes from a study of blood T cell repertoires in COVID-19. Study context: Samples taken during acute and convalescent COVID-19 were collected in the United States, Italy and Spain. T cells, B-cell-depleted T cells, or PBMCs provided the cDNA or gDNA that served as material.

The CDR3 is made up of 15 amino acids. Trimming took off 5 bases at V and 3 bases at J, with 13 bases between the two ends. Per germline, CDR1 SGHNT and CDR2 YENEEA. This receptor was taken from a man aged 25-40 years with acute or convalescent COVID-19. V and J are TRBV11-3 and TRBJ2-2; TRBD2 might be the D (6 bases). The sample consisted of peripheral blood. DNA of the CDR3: TGTGCCAGCAGCAATGCGTGGGGGGACACCGGGGAGCTGTTTTTT. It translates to CASSNAWGDTGELFF.